This TCR beta chain was retrieved from a study of T cells in Graves' hyperthyroidism and ophthalmopathy. Regarding the study as a whole: A 13 V-J model separated ophthalmopathy from stable hyperthyroidism.

Concerning this clonotype itself: Its antigen is unknown.

Amplification targeted TCR beta CDR3 regions from RNA transcripts. The HTBI primer set was used in a first-round RT-PCR of the TCR CDR3. TCRdb analysed the multiplex PCR reads with MiXCR anew, one entry per CDR3 protein. This table has around 500,000 distinct CDR3 sequences, around 15% appearing once. No progression to ophthalmopathy during 18 months of follow-up defined stable disease. Hyperthyroidism, newly diagnosed and lasting under 2 months, affected patients aged 18 to 65. PBMCs came from more than 8.5 ml fresh peripheral blood. The TCR originated in a woman in her 40s with Graves' hyperthyroidism. Sequencing was performed on blood.

CDR3 amino acids: CASSPIGGDTVKSYNEQFF. The CDR3 coding sequence is TGTGCCAGCAGCCCCATCGGTGGAGATACCGTTAAATCCTACAATGAGCAGTTCTTC. The J gene is TRBJ2-1, the V gene TRBV12-3 or TRBV12-4, with unresolved D. V lost 6 bases and J 1 base, leaving 25 bases between the germline ends. The CDR3 is 19 residues long.